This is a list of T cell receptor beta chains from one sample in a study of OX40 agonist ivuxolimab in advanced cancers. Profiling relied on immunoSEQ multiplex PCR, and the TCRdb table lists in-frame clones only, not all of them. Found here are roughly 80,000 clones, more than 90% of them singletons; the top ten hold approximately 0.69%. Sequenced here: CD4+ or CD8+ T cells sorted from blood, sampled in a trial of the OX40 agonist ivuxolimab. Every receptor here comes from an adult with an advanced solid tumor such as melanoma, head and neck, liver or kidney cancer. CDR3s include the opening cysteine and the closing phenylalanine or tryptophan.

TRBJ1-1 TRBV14 CASSRFAQGSTEAFF
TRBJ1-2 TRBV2 CASSVQATYGYTF
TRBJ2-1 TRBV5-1 CASSLTANNEQFF
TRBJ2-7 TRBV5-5 CASSSTSEKVYEQYF
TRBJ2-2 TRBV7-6 CASSFQPRASGKGGELFF
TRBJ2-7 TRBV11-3 CASRRTVSSYEQYF
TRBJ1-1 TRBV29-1 CSVVMLNTEAFF
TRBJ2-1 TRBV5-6 CASILSGRGYNEQFF
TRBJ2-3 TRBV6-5 CASSLGLGSTDTQYF
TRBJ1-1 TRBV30 CAWSSLMNTEAFF
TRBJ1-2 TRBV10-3 CAISGVTSYGYTF
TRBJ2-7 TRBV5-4 CASRHGTSGTYEQYF
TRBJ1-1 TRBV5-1 CASSEGQGRNTEAFF
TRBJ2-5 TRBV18 CASSPGTGEETQYF
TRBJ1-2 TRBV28 CASSLAGADLSGYTF
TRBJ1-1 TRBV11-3 CATKEGAPNTEAFF
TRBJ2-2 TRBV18 CASSPHRGGTGELFF
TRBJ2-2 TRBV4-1 CASSQVRLAGAANTGELFF
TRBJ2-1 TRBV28 CAIGTGLAGPREFF
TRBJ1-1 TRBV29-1 CSVEGAGPGGAEAFF
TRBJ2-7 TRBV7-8 CVSSLPEGKARRYEQYF
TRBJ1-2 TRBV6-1 CASGGTDLVGYTF